This T cell receptor (beta chain) came from a study of blood T cells in healthy people across ages. A second about 7 to 12 cycle PCR used barcoded and J-beta primers. MiXCR was run by TCRdb on the 5' RACE reads, yielding one entry per CDR3 protein. The sample contains hundreds of thousands of distinct CDR3 sequences, 29% of which appear only once. J gave up 9 bases and V 6 bases, and 7 bases lay outside the gene matches. Germline values: CDR1 SNHLY, CDR2 FYNNEI. The CDR3 covers 13 residues. This clonotype was seen more than once but under ten times. The chain joins TRBV2 to TRBJ1-2, with 10 bases fitting TRBD1. This receptor was obtained from a woman older than 75 in good health. The source material was blood. CDR3 sequence reads: CASRETGGLSYTF. The CDR3 nucleotides read TGTGCCAGCAGGGAGACAGGGGGCCTAAGCTACACCTTC. The variable domain in full, completed from reference TRBV2 and TRBJ1-2, reads EPEVTQTPSHQVTQMGQEVILRCVPISNHLYFYWYRQILGQKVEFLVSFYNNEISEKSEIFDDQFSVERPDGSNFTLKIRSTKLEDSAMYFCASRETGGLSYTFGSGTRLTVV.